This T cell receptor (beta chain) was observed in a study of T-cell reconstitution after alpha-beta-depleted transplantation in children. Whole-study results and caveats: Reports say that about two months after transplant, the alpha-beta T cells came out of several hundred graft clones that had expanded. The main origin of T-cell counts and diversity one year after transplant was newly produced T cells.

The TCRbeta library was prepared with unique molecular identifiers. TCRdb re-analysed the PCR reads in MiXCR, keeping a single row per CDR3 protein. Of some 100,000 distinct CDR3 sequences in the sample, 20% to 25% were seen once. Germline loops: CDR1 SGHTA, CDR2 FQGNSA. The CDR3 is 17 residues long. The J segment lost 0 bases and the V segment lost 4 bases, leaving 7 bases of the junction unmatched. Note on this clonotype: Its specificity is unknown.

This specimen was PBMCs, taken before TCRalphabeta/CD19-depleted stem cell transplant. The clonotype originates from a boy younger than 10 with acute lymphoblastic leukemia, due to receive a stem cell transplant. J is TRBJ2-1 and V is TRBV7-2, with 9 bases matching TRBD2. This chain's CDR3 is CASSSLSSGDSYNEQFF. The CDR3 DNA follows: TGTGCCAGCAGCTCCCTCTCTAGCGGGGACTCCTACAATGAGCAGTTCTTC.